Detailed here is one T cell receptor (beta chain). Its antigen is not identified. Germline assignment: CDR1 SGHTA and CDR2 FQGTGA. The CDR3 consists of 14 residues. Deletions cut 4 bases from V and 1 base from J, with 9 bases between. These data are taken from a study of cytomegalovirus exposure and HLA in healthy donors. Study observations and caveats: The authors enumerated around 150 TCR beta chains as linked to cytomegalovirus.

The PCR employed 60 Vbeta primers together with 13 Jbeta primers. Measured with immunoSEQ multiplex PCR; TCRdb has only the in-frame clones, and not every one. Of under 150,000 clones in the sample, around 75% were seen once. The V and J genes are TRBV7-3 and TRBJ2-3; possible D gene TRBD2, 5 bases. Specimen: PBMCs. This TCR derives from a man aged 55 to 70 in good health and CMV-seronegative. This CDR3 reads CASSSLGGTDTQYF. The CDR3 DNA sequence: TGTGCCAGCAGCTCACTAGGTGGCACAGATACGCAGTATTTT. The complete variable domain, with remaining parts taken from reference TRBV7-3 and TRBJ2-3, reads GAGVSQTPSNKVTEKGKYVELRCDPISGHTALYWYRQSLGQGPEFLIYFQGTGAADDSGLPNDRFFAVRPEGSVSTLKIQRTERGDSAVYLCASSSLGGTDTQYFGPGTRLTVL.